Given below is one TCR beta chain in context. Its antigen is not yet known. No much larger clone is present one base from it, and per-base qualities are unavailable. The sample comes from a study of cytomegalovirus exposure and HLA in healthy donors (TCRdb year 2017). About the study as a whole: According to an earlier analysis of 587 of the donors, about 190 million T cells yielded roughly 100 million unique TCR beta sequences and approximately 300 Gb of sequence data. Typing coverage varied by locus: roughly 620-640 donors for A, B, C, DRB1 and DQB1; roughly 560 for DQA1; more than 600 for DPA1; 450 to 480 for DPB1. In the later analysis, no new phenotypic data were used to find candidate immune exposures; instead, reliance was placed on TCR beta sequences and their occurrence across donors. HLA typing included class I and class II loci at four-digit resolution. Roughly five DR-DQ haplotypes were treated as single units for association and clustering because of strong linkage in the cohort. The study used immunosequencing to profile the T cell repertoires of 670 or so subjects and linked those repertoires to cytomegalovirus serostatus. All discovery cohort repertoires had been generated on a single sequencing platform. Of the 398 genotyped donors, approximately 81% were placed in the genetic ancestry cluster associated with self-reported Caucasian donors. A later genetic analysis used genome-wide SNP genotypes for about 55% of the 666 donors, treating that subset as a discovery cohort. Donor age, sex, ethnicity and CMV serostatus were collected together with the repertoire data. On average, around 200,000 unique TCR beta nucleotide sequences were sequenced per donor among a few hundred genotyped donors of the cohort, with 15% to 20% of those sequences being non-productive. To predict cytomegalovirus infection status, the study combined high-throughput TCR immunosequencing, statistical association of individual TCRs with disease status, and machine learning. The aim of the study was to test whether cataloging public T cell receptors could identify signatures of past pathogen exposure. Approximately 300 gigabases of sequencing data and about 92 million unique TCR sequences made up an early release that covered some 640 HLA-typed donors. In a later analysis, previously published TCR beta repertoires from roughly 710 donors were re-analyzed and high-resolution HLA genotyping was added so that TCR occurrence patterns could be studied. Along with the roughly 710-subject first cohort, a separate validation cohort of around 110 different subjects was used. An earlier analysis of approximately 630 of the donors applied high-throughput TCR beta sequencing to assess whether each TCR beta V gene segment acted as functional or pseudogenic.

V loses 3 bases, J loses 9 bases, and the germline ends lie 15 bases apart. CDR1 KGHSH and CDR2 LQKENI are derived from the germline V gene. Including the terminal cysteine and phenylalanine, the CDR3 comprises 14 residues. Solely the CDR3 DNA is kept, with 42 bases framed from the first base. The library was generated by the immunoSEQ multiplex PCR assay. The multiplex PCR relied on a mix of 60 forward primers for TCR Vbeta segments and 13 reverse primers for TCR Jbeta segments. The CDR3 region of rearranged TCR beta genes was amplified from genomic DNA by a multiplex PCR assay. On the Illumina HiSeq System, the amplified TCR beta libraries were sequenced as 87-base-pair reads. The source study handled its data this way. A later analysis tallied roughly 80 million unique TCR beta chains across the 640 or so repertoires, and roughly 11 million of those chains were shared by two or more donors. Raw reads were error-corrected and collapsed into unique sequences by a nearest-neighbor algorithm in which closely related sequences were merged to remove PCR and sequencing errors. Alignment of CDR3 sequences to IMGT reference sequences was used to assign V, D and J gene segments. For a sequence to be retained, a match of at least six nucleotides to both a V gene segment and a J gene segment was required. A rearrangement was called productive if the CDR3 had no stop codons and remained in frame with V and J, and every other rearrangement was called non-productive. Following IMGT convention, CDR3 was defined as the stretch from the second conserved V-encoded cysteine to the conserved J-encoded phenylalanine. The earlier analysis of about 560 of the donors excluded any sequence lacking an unambiguous match to a single V gene segment. In an earlier analysis of some 590 of the donors, a V segment was called functional when productive rearrangements were above 56.7%, and segregating when the standard deviation between donors exceeded 5%. A statistical classification framework was built for diagnosing cytomegalovirus status from the catalog of TCR beta chain sequences. In a later analysis, V and J genes were assigned by comparing TCR nucleotide sequences against IMGT/GENE-DB human TR gene sequences. Using the TCRdist pipeline, a later analysis assigned CDR3 sequences along with most-parsimonious VDJ recombination scenarios. In a later analysis, each TCR beta chain was defined by its CDR3 amino acid sequence together with its V-gene family, and reads without a unique V-gene family were excluded. A later analysis removed several hundred highly shared, low-generation-probability nucleotide sequences to deal with suspected cross-contamination and a sequencing artifact. For each public chain, a later analysis derived a clonal expansion index from normalized ranks of inferred template counts within each repertoire. A later analysis computed generation probabilities with a VDJ recombination model fitted to out-of-frame rearrangements, and checked the results against IGoR. Hypergeometric tests were used in a later analysis to score TCR-TCR, TCR-HLA and TCR-CMV co-occurrence, with a repertoire-size bias correction applied to the TCR pairs. False discovery rates were estimated in a later analysis by permuting HLA or CMV assignments 20 times. A later analysis grouped co-occurring TCRs with DBSCAN, adding TCRdist sequence similarity when clustering within HLA-allele-positive subsets. Repertoires with fewer than 30,000 or more than 120,000 public chains were left out of co-occurrence clustering, as were about five repertoires with anomalous nucleotide sharing. TCRdb provides this immuneACCESS table in a form limited to in-frame rearrangements. Some clones are lacking; in checked studies, under half of them reflect an unresolved V gene, and why the rest are absent is not known. Clone size and the V and J calls come from that table; the DNA yielded D and trimming. Across this sample there are around 120,000 clones, with around 80% seen only once. The top ten hold approximately 0.22% of the sample.

The cohort was made up of 500 to 800 healthy bone marrow donors. Cohort members were all nominally healthy when sampled, although unrecorded immune exposures were likely present. The donor tested CMV seronegative and was one of the 352 seronegative cohort members. A peripheral blood sample was collected from each donor, and TCR beta sequencing was performed on peripheral blood mononuclear cells. The Qiagen DNeasy Blood Extraction Kit was used to extract genomic DNA from the blood cell samples. What the research found in general, with its limitations: V-gene and J-gene trimming of TCR beta chains was associated with a missense DCLRE1C variant in a later genetic analysis, and the association was replicated in an independent cohort. In a later analysis, most CMV-associated TCR beta chains were found to appear HLA-restricted, with HLA associations seemingly driven largely by CMV exposure. Because counts were too low, about 17 rarely observed V segments, including chromosome 9 orphons, were excluded from the earlier analysis of several hundred of the donors. The 87-base-pair reads could not distinguish some IMGT-functional V segments, including TRBV6-2 and TRBV6-3, so those segments were excluded. It was suggested by the authors that the approach could potentially be generalized to other disease states and immunological phenotypes. When HLA alleles, especially DR and DQ, strongly co-occurred, attributing TCR associations to individual alleles was difficult. Correlated functional status among segregating V segments might reflect linkage disequilibrium, but an unknown experimental factor could not be ruled out. In an earlier analysis of approximately 590 of the donors, most TCR beta V segments were observed in productive rearrangements about 90% or about 30% of the time, broadly matching IMGT annotations. A few of the identified cytomegalovirus-associated TCR beta chains were confirmed in vitro to be specific for cytomegalovirus antigens. The sequencing pipeline was judged likely to have produced a cluster of highly shared sequence variants as a technical artifact. Sequencing depth was assumed to be roughly uniform across donors in the presence/absence analyses, though that assumption may not hold. In both the original and validation cohorts, the classifier was reported to diagnose cytomegalovirus status with high specificity and sensitivity. According to a later analysis, TCR association rates differed among HLA loci, with DRB1 alleles showing the most associated TCRs and HLA-C alleles showing the fewest. According to a later analysis, parvovirus B19, influenza, CMV and Epstein-Barr virus appeared linked to several top co-occurrence clusters. The only immune exposure information available for the cohort was CMV serostatus. Specific HLA alleles were associated with 15,000 to 20,000 TCR beta sequences at a false discovery rate of 0.05 in a later analysis. A later genetic analysis reported fewer N-insertions in productive TCRs among donors in an Asian-associated ancestry cluster than the approximately 670-donor mean. Because HLA typing was missing for some donors at each locus, association tests included only the typed subset. In this cohort, only TCR beta chains were sequenced, and detectable features were limited by the absence of alpha or paired-chain data. A later analysis found that HLA-associated TCR beta chains were more clonally expanded and had lower generation probabilities than equally common non-associated chains. The study listed 164 TCR beta chains as associated with cytomegalovirus. While some public TCRs were present in many individuals, most TCR sequences turned up only very rarely across donors. A further reported finding was that TCR beta sequences accurately predicted the HLA-A and HLA-B alleles for most subjects in the first cohort.

The receptor was isolated from a man in his fifties in good health and CMV-seronegative. The specimen was PBMCs. Recombination connected TRBV18 to TRBJ2-1; D gene: possibly TRBD2, on 6 matching bases. The CDR3 region has the sequence CASSPLATSFEQFF. The DNA sequence is given as TGTGCCAGCTCACCCCTGGCTACTAGCTTTGAGCAGTTCTTC.